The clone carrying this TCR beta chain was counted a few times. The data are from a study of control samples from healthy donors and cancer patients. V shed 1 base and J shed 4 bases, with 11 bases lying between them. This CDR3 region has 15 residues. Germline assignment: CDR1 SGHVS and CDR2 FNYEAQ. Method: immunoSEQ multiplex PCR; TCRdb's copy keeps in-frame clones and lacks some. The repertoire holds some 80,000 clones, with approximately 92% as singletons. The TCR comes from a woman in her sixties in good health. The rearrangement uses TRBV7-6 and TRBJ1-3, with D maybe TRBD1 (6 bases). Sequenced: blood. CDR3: CASSLDQGSGNTIYF. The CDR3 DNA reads TGTGCCAGCAGCTTAGATCAGGGGTCGGGAAACACCATATATTTT.